A selection of T cell receptor beta chains follows, all from one sample in a study of post-analysis software for immune sequencing data. TCRdb reprocessed the PCR reads with MiXCR, giving one entry per CDR3 protein. This table has 700,000 to 800,000 distinct CDR3 sequences, just under 30% appearing once. Sequenced: blood. Receptors originate from a girl aged 5-17 years with multiple sclerosis. Both conserved end residues are part of each CDR3. D genes are given only for firm matches. Not all rows give a size; the values are once, few, many and, for expanded clones, a class.

TRBV5-5	.	TRBJ1-2	.	CASSIFGRSLYGYTF	TGTGCCAGCAGCATCTTCGGACGGTCCCTCTATGGCTACACCTTC
TRBV6-1	TRBD1	TRBJ1-2	.	CASLADRVDYGYTF	TGTGCCAGCCTCGCGGACAGGGTGGACTATGGCTACACCTTC
TRBV25-1	TRBD1	TRBJ2-7	.	CANSEQGESSYEQYF	TGTGCCAACAGTGAACAGGGGGAGAGCTCCTACGAGCAGTACTTC
TRBV18	TRBD1	TRBJ1-5	.	CASSPGTGAFNQPQHF	TGTGCCAGCTCACCTGGGACAGGGGCGTTCAATCAGCCCCAGCATTTT
TRBV9	.	TRBJ1-2	.	CASSEAAGLIRGYTF	TGTGCCAGCAGCGAGGCGGCAGGCCTGATAAGGGGCTACACCTTC
TRBV4-3	TRBD1	TRBJ1-2	few	CASSQGPRGRTYGYTF	TGCGCCAGCAGCCAAGGGCCCAGGGGGCGAACCTATGGCTACACCTTC
TRBV7-2	.	TRBJ2-1	many	CASSPGGNEQFF	TGTGCCAGCAGCCCAGGAGGCAATGAGCAGTTCTTC
TRBV12-3/TRBV12-4	.	TRBJ2-2	.	CASRTDSTGELFF	TGTGCCAGCAGGACGGACAGCACCGGGGAGCTGTTTTTT
TRBV29-1	.	TRBJ1-1	.	CSVSGPRYTEAFF	TGCAGCGTTTCGGGACCTCGATACACTGAAGCTTTCTTT
TRBV10-1	TRBD2	TRBJ2-1	.	CASSESAAGGGEQFF	TGCGCCAGCAGTGAGTCGGCAGCGGGAGGGGGTGAGCAGTTCTTC
TRBV7-2	.	TRBJ2-5	.	CASSLANKETQYF	TGTGCCAGCAGCCTAGCCAACAAAGAGACCCAGTACTTC
TRBV27	TRBD2	TRBJ2-3	.	CASRLSGRATDTQYF	TGTGCCAGCAGACTTAGCGGGAGGGCCACAGATACGCAGTATTTT
TRBV29-1	.	TRBJ2-7	many	CSVGTSYEQYF	TGCAGCGTGGGGACCTCCTACGAGCAGTACTTC
TRBV7-2	.	TRBJ1-6	.	CASSFQGPKGTLHF	TGTGCCAGCAGCTTTCAGGGGCCTAAAGGAACCCTCCACTTT
TRBV20-1	TRBD2	TRBJ2-7	.	CSARGTSGRESSYEQYF	TGCAGTGCTAGGGGGACTAGCGGGAGGGAGAGCTCCTACGAGCAGTACTTC
TRBV29-1	.	TRBJ2-7	few	CSVVNPSLGSSYEQYF	TGCAGCGTTGTTAACCCATCGCTAGGGTCCTCCTACGAGCAGTACTTC